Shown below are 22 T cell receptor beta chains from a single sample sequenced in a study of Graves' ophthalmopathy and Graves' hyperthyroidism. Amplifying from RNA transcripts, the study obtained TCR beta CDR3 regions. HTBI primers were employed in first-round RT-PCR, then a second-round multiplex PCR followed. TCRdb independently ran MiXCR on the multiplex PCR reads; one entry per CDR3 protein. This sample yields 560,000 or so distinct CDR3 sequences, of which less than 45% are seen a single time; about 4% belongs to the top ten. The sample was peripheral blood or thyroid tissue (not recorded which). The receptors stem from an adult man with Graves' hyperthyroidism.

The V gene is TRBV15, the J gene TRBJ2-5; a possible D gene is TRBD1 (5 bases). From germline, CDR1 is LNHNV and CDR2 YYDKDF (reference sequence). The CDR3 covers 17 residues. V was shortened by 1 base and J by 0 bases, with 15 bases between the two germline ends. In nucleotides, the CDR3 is TGTGCCACCAGCAGAGTTGGCAGGGCTTGGTACCAAGAGACCCAGTACTTC. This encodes CATSRVGRAWYQETQYF.

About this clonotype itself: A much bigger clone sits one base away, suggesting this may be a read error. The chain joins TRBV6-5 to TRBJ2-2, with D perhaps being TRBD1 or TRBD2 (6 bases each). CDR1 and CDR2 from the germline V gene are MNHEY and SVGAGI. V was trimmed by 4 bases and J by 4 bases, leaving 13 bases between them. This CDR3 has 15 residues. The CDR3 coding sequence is TGTGCCAGCAGTTCCACGGGGGCTCCCACCGGGGAGCTGTTTTTT. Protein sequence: CASSSTGAPTGELFF.

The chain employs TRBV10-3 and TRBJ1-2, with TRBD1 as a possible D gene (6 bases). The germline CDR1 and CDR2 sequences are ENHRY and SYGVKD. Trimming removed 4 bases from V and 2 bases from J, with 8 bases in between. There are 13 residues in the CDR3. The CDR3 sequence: CAISGGGNYGYTF. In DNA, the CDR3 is TGTGCCATCAGTGGCGGGGGCAACTATGGCTACACCTTC.

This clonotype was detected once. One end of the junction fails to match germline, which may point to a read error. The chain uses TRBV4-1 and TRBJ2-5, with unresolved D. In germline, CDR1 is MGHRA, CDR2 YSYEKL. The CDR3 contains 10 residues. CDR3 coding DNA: TGTGCCAGCAGCCACTACACCCAGTACTTC. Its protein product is CASSHYTQYF.

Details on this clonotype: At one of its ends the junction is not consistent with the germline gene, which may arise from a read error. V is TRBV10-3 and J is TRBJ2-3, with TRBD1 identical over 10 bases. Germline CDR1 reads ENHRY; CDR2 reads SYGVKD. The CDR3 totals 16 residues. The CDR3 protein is CASSYGTGESTDTQYF. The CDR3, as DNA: TGTGCCAGCAGTTACGGGACAGGGGAGAGCACAGATACGCAGTATTTT.

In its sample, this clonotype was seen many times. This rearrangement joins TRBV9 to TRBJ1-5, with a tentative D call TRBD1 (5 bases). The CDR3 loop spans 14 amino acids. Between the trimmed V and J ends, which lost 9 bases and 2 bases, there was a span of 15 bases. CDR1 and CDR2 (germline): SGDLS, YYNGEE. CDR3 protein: CATPRSGGNQPQHF. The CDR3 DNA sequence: TGTGCCACCCCTCGATCGGGGGGCAATCAGCCCCAGCATTTT.

Here the CDR3 DNA reads TGTGCCAGTAGTCCCCCCGGCAGGTGGGCCGGGGAGCTGTTTTTT. It encodes CASSPPGRWAGELFF. The chain joins TRBV19 to TRBJ2-2; no clear D. The V end was cut by 5 bases, the J end by 6 bases, with 16 bases between. From germline, CDR1 is LNHDA and CDR2 SQIVND (reference sequence). The CDR3 has 15 amino acids.

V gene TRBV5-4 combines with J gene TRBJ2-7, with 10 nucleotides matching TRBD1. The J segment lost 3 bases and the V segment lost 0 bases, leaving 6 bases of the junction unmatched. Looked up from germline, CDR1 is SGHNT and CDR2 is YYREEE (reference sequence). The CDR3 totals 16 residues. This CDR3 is CASSLGGTGAYYEQYF. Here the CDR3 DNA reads TGTGCCAGCAGCTTGGGGGGGACAGGGGCCTACTACGAGCAGTACTTC. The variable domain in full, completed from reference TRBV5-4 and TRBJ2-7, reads ETGVTQSPTHLIKTRGQQVTLRCSSQSGHNTVSWYQQALGQGPQFIFQYYREEENGRGNFPPRFSGLQFPNYSSELNVNALELDDSALYLCASSLGGTGAYYEQYFGPGTRLTVT.

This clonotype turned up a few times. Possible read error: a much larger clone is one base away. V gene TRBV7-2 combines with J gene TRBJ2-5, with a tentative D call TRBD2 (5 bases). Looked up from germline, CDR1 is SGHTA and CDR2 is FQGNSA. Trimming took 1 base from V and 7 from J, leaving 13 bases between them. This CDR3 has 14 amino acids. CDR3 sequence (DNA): TGTGCCAGCAGCTTAGGGGCGGGCTGGGGGACCCAGTACTTC. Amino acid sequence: CASSLGAGWGTQYF.

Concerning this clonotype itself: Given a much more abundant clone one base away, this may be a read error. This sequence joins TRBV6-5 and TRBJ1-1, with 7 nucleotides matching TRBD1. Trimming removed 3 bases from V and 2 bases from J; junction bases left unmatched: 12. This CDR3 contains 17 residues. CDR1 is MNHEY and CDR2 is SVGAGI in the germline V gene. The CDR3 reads CASSYLPGTDQNTEAFF. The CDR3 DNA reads TGTGCCAGCAGTTATCTGCCCGGGACAGATCAAAACACTGAAGCTTTCTTT.

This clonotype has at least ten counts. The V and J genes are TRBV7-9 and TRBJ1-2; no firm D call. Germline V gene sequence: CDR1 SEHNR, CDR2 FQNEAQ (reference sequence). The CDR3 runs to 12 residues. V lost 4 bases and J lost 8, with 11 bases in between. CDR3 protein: CASSSQLEGYTF. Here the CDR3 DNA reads TGTGCCAGCAGCTCCCAATTGGAAGGCTACACCTTC.

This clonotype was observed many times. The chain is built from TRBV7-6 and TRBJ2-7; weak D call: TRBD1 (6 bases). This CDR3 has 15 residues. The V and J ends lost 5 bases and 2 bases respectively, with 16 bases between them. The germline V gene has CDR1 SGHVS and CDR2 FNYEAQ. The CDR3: CASSLGQSWAYEQYF. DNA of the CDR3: TGTGCCAGCAGCCTCGGACAGAGTTGGGCCTACGAGCAGTACTTC.

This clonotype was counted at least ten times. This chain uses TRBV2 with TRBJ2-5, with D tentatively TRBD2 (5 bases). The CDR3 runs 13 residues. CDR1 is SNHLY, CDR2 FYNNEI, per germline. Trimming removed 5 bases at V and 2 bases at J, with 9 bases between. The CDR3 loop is CASSRDGQETQYF. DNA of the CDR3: TGTGCCAGCAGTCGGGATGGACAAGAGACCCAGTACTTC. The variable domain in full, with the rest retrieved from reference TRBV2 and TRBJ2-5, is EPEVTQTPSHQVTQMGQEVILRCVPISNHLYFYWYRQILGQKVEFLVSFYNNEISEKSEIFDDQFSVERPDGSNFTLKIRSTKLEDSAMYFCASSRDGQETQYFGPGTRLLVL.

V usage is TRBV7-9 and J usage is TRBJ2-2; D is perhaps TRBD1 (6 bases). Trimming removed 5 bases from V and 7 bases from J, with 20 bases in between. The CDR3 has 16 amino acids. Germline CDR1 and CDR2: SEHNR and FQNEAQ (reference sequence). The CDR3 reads CASSQRQGLGYGELFF. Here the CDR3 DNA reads TGTGCCAGCAGCCAACGGCAGGGGCTGGGTTACGGGGAGCTGTTTTTT.

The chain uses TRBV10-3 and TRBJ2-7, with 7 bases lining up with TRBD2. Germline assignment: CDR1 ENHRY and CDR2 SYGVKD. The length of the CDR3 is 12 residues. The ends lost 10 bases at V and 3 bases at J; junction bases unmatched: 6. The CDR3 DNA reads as TGTGCCACCACCCGGGGGGACTACGAGCAGTACTTC. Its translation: CATTRGDYEQYF.

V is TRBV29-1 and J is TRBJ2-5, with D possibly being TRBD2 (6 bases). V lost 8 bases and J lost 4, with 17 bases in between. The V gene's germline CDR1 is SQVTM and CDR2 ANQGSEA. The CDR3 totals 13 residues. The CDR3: CSFVSREAETQYF. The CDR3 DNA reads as TGCAGCTTTGTTTCCAGGGAGGCAGAGACCCAGTACTTC.

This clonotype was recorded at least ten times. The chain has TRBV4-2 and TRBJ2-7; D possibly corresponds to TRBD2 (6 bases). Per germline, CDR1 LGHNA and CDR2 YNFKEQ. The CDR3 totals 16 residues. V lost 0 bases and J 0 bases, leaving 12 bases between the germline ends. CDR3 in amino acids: CASSQDLDGGSYEQYF. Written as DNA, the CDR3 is TGTGCCAGCAGCCAAGATCTGGACGGGGGCTCCTACGAGCAGTACTTC.

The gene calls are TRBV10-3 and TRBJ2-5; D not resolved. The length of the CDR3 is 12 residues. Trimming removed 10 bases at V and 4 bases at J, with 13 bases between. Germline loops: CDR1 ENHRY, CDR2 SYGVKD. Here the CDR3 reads CATPGPGETQYF. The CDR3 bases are TGTGCCACTCCGGGCCCGGGAGAGACCCAGTACTTC.

The CDR3 nucleotides are TGTGCCAGCAGCTTGGAACCGGGACAGGGCTATGGCTACACCTTC. Translation gives CASSLEPGQGYGYTF. The rearrangement joins TRBV2 to TRBJ1-2; 9 nucleotides line up with TRBD1. Germline CDR1 and CDR2: SNHLY and FYNNEI. This CDR3 spans 15 amino acids. The V gene end was trimmed by 6 bases and the J gene end by 4 bases; junction bases not matched to a gene: 9.

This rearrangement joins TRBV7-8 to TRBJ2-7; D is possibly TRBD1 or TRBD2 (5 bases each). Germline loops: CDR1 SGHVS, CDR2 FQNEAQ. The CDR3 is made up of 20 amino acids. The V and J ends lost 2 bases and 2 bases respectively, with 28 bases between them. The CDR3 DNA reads TGTGCCAGCAGCTTAAAGTCCGGCAGTGCTAGAGGGGACCGTACCTACGAGCAGTACTTC. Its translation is CASSLKSGSARGDRTYEQYF.

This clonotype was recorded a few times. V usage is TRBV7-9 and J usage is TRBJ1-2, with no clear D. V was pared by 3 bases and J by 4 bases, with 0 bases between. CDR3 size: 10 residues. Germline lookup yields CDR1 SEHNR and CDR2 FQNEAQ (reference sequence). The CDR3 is CASSFYGYTF. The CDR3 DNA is TGTGCCAGCAGCTTCTATGGCTACACCTTC.

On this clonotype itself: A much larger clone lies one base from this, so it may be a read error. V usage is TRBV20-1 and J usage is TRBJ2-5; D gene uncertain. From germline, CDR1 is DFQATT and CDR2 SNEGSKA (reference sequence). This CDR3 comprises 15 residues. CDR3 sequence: CSAGDPLRPEETQYF. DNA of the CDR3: TGCAGTGCTGGAGATCCGTTGAGACCCGAAGAGACCCAGTACTTC.